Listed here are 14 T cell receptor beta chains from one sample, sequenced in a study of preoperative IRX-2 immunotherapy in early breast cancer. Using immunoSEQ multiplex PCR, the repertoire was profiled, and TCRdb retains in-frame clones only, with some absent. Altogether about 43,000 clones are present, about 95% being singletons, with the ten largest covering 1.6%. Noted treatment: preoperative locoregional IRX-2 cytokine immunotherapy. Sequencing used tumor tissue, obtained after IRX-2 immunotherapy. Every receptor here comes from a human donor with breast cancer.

The CDR3 nucleotides are TGTGCCAGTATGGGGCTAGGCAAAAGCACAGATACGCAGTATTTT. Residues: CASMGLGKSTDTQYF. V is TRBV28 and J is TRBJ2-3, with D perhaps matching TRBD1 (5 bases). The CDR3 consists of 15 residues. The V and J ends lost 9 bases and 0 bases respectively, with 16 bases between them. Germline lookup yields CDR1 MDHEN and CDR2 SYDVKM.

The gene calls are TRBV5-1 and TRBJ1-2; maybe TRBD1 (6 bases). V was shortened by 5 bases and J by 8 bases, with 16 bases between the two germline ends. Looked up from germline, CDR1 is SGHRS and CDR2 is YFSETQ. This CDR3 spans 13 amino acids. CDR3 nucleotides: TGCGCCAGCAGTTTACAGGGAGACGACGGCTACACCTTC. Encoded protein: CASSLQGDDGYTF.

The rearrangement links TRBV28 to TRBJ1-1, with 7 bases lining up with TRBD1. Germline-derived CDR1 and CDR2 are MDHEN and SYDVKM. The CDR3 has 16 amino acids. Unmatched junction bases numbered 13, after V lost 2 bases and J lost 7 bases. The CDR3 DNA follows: TGTGCCAGCAGTTTACTCCGGGACAGCGAAATTGGTGAAGCTTTCTTT. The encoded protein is CASSLLRDSEIGEAFF.

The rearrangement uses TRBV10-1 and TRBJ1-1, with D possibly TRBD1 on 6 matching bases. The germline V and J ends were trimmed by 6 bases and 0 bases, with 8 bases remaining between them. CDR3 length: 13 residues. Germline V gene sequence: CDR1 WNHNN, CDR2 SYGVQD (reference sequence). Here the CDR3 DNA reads TGCGCCAGCAGCAGGGGCATGAACACTGAAGCTTTCTTT. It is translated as CASSRGMNTEAFF.

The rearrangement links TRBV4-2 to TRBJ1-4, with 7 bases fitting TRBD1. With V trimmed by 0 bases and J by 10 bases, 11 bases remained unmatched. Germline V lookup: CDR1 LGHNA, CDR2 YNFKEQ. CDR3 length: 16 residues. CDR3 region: CASSQDTGAGETKLFF. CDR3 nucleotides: TGTGCCAGCAGCCAAGATACAGGGGCCGGTGAGACAAAACTGTTTTTT.

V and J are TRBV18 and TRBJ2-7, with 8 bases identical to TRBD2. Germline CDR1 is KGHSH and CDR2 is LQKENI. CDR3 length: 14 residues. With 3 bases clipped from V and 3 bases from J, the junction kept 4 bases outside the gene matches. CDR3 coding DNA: TGTGCCAGCTCACCGCCGGGACTAGACTACGAGCAGTACTTC. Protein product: CASSPPGLDYEQYF.

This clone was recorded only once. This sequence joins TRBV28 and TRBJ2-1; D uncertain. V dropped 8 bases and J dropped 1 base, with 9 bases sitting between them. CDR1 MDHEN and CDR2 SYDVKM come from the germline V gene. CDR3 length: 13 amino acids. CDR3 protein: CASLGYSYNEQFF. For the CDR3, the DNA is TGTGCCAGCCTCGGCTATTCCTACAATGAGCAGTTCTTC.

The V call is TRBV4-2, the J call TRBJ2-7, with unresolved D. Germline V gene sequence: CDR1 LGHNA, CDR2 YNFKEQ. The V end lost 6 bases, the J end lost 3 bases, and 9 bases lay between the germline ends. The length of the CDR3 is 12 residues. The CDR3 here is CASRGGDYEQYF. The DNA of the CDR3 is TGTGCCAGCAGAGGCGGTGACTACGAGCAGTACTTC.

The CDR3 DNA sequence: TGTGCCAGTATCTCCCCCTCGGGGGAAAAACTGTTTTTT. Its protein is CASISPSGEKLFF. V and J are TRBV19 and TRBJ1-4; D not certain. This CDR3 region has 13 residues. V lost 7 bases and J lost 8, with 14 bases in between. CDR1 is LNHDA and CDR2 is SQIVND in the germline V gene (reference sequence).

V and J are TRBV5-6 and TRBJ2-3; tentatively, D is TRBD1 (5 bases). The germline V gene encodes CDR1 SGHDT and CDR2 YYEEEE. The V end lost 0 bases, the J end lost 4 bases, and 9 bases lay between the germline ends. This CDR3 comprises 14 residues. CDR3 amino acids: CASSLGQGSDTQYF. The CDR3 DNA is TGTGCCAGCAGCTTGGGGCAGGGCTCAGATACGCAGTATTTT.

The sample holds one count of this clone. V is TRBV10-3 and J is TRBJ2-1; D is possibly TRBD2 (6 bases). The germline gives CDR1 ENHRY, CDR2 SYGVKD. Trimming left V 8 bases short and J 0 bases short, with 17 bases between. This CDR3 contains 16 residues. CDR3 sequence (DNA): TGTGCCATCGAGGATAGGAGGGGTAGCTCCTACAATGAGCAGTTCTTC. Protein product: CAIEDRRGSSYNEQFF.

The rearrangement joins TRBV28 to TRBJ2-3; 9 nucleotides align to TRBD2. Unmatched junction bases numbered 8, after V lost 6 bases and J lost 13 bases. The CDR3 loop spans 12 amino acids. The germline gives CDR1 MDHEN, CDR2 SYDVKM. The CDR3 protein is CASRPQGLAEYF. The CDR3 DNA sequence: TGTGCCAGCAGACCACAGGGACTAGCAGAGTATTTT.

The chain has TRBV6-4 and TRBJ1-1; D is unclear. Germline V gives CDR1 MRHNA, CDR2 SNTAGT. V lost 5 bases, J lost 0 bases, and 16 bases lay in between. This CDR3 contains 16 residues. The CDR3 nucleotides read TGTGCCAGCAGTACCCCCCGGGAGGTGATGAACACTGAAGCTTTCTTT. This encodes CASSTPREVMNTEAFF.

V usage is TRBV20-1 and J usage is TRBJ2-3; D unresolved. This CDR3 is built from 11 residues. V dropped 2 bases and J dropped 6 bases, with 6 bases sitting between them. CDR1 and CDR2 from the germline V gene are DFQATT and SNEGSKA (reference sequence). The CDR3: CSARKSDTQYF. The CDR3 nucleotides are TGCAGTGCTAGAAAATCGGATACGCAGTATTTT.